Reported below is one T cell receptor beta chain. Its antigen is still unknown. No base quality values were provided; no much bigger clone lies one nucleotide off. Its CDR3 holds 14 amino acids, cysteine through phenylalanine. This entry keeps only the CDR3 DNA: 42 bases, framed from base 1. Trimming costs V 7 bases and J 3 bases, and their ends lie 17 bases apart. CDR1 and CDR2 were assigned from the germline V gene as SGHRS and YFSETQ. The data were obtained in a study of cytomegalovirus exposure and HLA in healthy donors (TCRdb year 2017). A note on the overall study: An earlier analysis of some 600 of the donors reported approximately 280 Gb of sequence data and about 120 million unique TCR beta sequences obtained from about 179 million T cells. An early release covering just under 650 HLA-typed donors comprised roughly 300 gigabases of sequencing data and tens of millions of unique TCR sequences. Of the roughly 400 genotyped donors, about 80% fell in the genetic ancestry cluster associated with self-reported Caucasian donors. The study was designed to test whether signatures of past pathogen exposure could be identified by cataloging public T cell receptors. The study used immunosequencing to profile the T cell repertoires of 666 subjects and linked those repertoires to cytomegalovirus serostatus. A separate validation cohort of about 110 different subjects was used in addition to the 666-subject first cohort. To predict cytomegalovirus infection status, the study brought together high-throughput TCR immunosequencing, statistical association of individual TCRs with disease status, and machine learning. In a later analysis, previously published TCR beta repertoires from roughly 710 donors were re-analyzed and high-resolution HLA genotyping was added so that TCR occurrence patterns could be studied. Rather than drawing on any new phenotypic data, the later analysis identified candidate immune exposures from TCR beta sequences and the way those sequences occurred across donors. An earlier analysis of several hundred of the donors used high-throughput TCR beta sequencing to judge whether each TCR beta V gene segment behaved as functional or pseudogenic. Alongside the repertoire data, information on donor age, sex, ethnicity and CMV serostatus was compiled. Genome-wide SNP genotypes for about 65% of the roughly 700 donors were used in a later genetic analysis, which treated that subset as a discovery cohort. All discovery cohort repertoires had been generated using a single sequencing platform. Class I and class II HLA loci were covered by the typing at four-digit resolution. The number of typed donors differed by locus: 629-630 for A, B, C, DRB1 and DQB1; approximately 520 for DQA1; 606 for DPA1; and around 450 for DPB1. Because of strong linkage in the cohort, roughly five DR-DQ haplotypes were treated as single units for association and clustering. Across under 500 genotyped donors of the cohort, an average of about 220,000 unique TCR beta nucleotide sequences per donor were sequenced, and around 19% of those sequences were non-productive.

Study-wide conclusions, independent of this receptor: Strong co-occurrence of HLA alleles, especially DR and DQ, made assigning TCR associations to individual alleles difficult. Because HLA typing was missing for some donors at each locus, association tests included only the typed subset. In a later analysis, 16,951 TCR beta sequences were associated with specific HLA alleles at a false discovery rate of 0.05. In a later analysis, TCR association rates were found to vary across HLA loci, with the most associated TCRs seen for DRB1 alleles and the fewest for HLA-C alleles. The authors suggested that the approach could potentially be generalized to other disease states and immunological phenotypes. A cluster of highly shared sequence variants was judged likely to represent a technical artifact of the sequencing pipeline. Correlated functional status among segregating V segments might be attributable to linkage disequilibrium, but an unknown experimental factor could not be ruled out. Roughly uniform sequencing depth across donors was assumed in presence/absence analyses, although this assumption may not hold. Over 15 rarely observed V segments, including chromosome 9 orphons, were excluded from the earlier analysis of approximately 600 of the donors because counts were too low. The classifier was reported to diagnose cytomegalovirus status with high specificity and sensitivity in both the original and validation cohorts. Most CMV-associated TCR beta chains appeared to be HLA-restricted in a later analysis, and the HLA associations seemed to be driven largely by CMV exposure. This cohort had only TCR beta chains sequenced, and the lack of alpha or paired-chain data limited which features could be detected. An association between a missense DCLRE1C variant and V-gene and J-gene trimming of TCR beta chains was found in a later genetic analysis and replicated in an independent cohort. Most TCR sequences were seen in very few donors, while some public TCRs were found in many individuals. Broadly in line with IMGT annotations, most TCR beta V segments showed up in productive rearrangements about 90% or about 30% of the time in an earlier analysis of around 550 of the donors. A further reported finding was that TCR beta sequences accurately predicted the HLA-A and HLA-B alleles for most subjects in the first cohort. The study listed 150 to 200 TCR beta chains as associated with cytomegalovirus. A later analysis reported that several top co-occurrence clusters appeared linked to parvovirus B19, influenza, CMV and Epstein-Barr virus. In vitro tests confirmed that a few of the cytomegalovirus-associated TCR beta chains recognize cytomegalovirus antigens. In a later analysis, HLA-associated TCR beta chains were found to be more clonally expanded and to have lower generation probabilities than equally common non-associated chains. In a later genetic analysis, fewer N-insertions in productive TCRs were reported among donors in an Asian-associated ancestry cluster than the roughly 700-donor mean. The only immune exposure information available for the cohort was CMV serostatus. Some IMGT-functional V segments, including TRBV6-2 and TRBV6-3, could not be told apart with the 87-base-pair reads, so those segments were excluded.

The cohort was made up of under 800 healthy bone marrow donors. All cohort members were sampled while nominally healthy, although unrecorded immune exposures were likely present. The donor was CMV seropositive and was included in the group of 300 or so seropositive cohort members. Every donor gave a peripheral blood sample, and the peripheral blood mononuclear cells from that sample were used for TCR beta sequencing. The Qiagen DNeasy Blood Extraction Kit was used to extract genomic DNA from the blood cell samples. The library was generated by the immunoSEQ multiplex PCR assay. For the multiplex PCR, a mixture combining 60 forward primers for TCR Vbeta segments and 13 reverse primers for TCR Jbeta segments was used. The CDR3 region of rearranged TCR beta genes was amplified from genomic DNA with a multiplex PCR assay. The amplified TCR beta libraries were sequenced on the Illumina HiSeq System as 87-base-pair reads. Turning to the authors' computational methods: A later analysis counted approximately 74 million unique TCR beta chains across the 700 or so repertoires, and 10 million to 11 million of these chains were shared by at least two donors. To remove PCR and sequencing errors, raw reads were error-corrected and collapsed into unique sequences using a nearest-neighbor algorithm that merged closely related sequences. To assign V, D and J gene segments, CDR3 sequences were aligned to IMGT reference sequences. For a sequence to be retained, at least a six-nucleotide match to both a V gene segment and a J gene segment was required. A rearrangement was called productive if the CDR3 had no stop codons and remained in frame with V and J, and every other rearrangement was called non-productive. Following IMGT convention, CDR3 was defined as the stretch from the second conserved V-encoded cysteine up to the conserved J-encoded phenylalanine. The earlier analysis of a few hundred of the donors excluded any sequence lacking an unambiguous match to a single V gene segment. In an earlier analysis of a few hundred of the donors, a V segment was called functional when productive rearrangements were above 56.7%, and segregating when the standard deviation between donors exceeded 5%. A statistical classification framework was built for diagnosing cytomegalovirus status from the catalog of TCR beta chain sequences. In a later analysis, V and J genes were assigned by comparing TCR nucleotide sequences against IMGT/GENE-DB human TR gene sequences. Using the TCRdist pipeline, a later analysis assigned CDR3 sequences along with most-parsimonious VDJ recombination scenarios. In a later analysis, each TCR beta chain was defined by its CDR3 amino acid sequence together with its V-gene family, and reads lacking a unique V-gene family were excluded. In a later analysis, fewer than 600 highly shared, low-generation-probability nucleotide sequences were removed to address suspected cross-contamination and a sequencing artifact. In a later analysis, a clonal expansion index was calculated for each public chain from normalized within-repertoire ranks of inferred template counts. In a later analysis, generation probabilities were computed with a VDJ recombination model fitted to out-of-frame rearrangements, and the resulting probabilities were checked against IGoR. Hypergeometric tests were used in a later analysis to score TCR-TCR, TCR-HLA and TCR-CMV co-occurrence, with a repertoire-size bias correction applied to the TCR pairs. A later analysis estimated false discovery rates by permuting HLA or CMV assignments 20 times. A later analysis grouped co-occurring TCRs with DBSCAN, adding TCRdist sequence similarity when clustering within HLA-allele-positive subsets. For co-occurrence clustering, repertoires with fewer than 30,000 or more than 120,000 public chains were excluded, along with roughly 5 repertoires with anomalous nucleotide sharing. Entries here come from immuneACCESS through TCRdb and include only in-frame sequences with V and J called. Some clones fail to appear in such tables; in the studies checked, an unresolved V gene covers under half of the shortfall, and the cause of the remainder is unknown. V, J and clone size derive from that table, while D and trimming were established from the DNA sequence. The sample contains roughly 100,000 clones, more than 75% of them found a single time. The top ten clones comprise approximately 5.3% of the sample.

The clonotype was recovered from a woman aged 18-29 years in good health and CMV-seropositive. Sequenced input: PBMCs. The chain is assembled from TRBV5-1 and TRBJ2-7; the D gene assignment is ambiguous. The encoded CDR3 is CASQLGTPGYEQYF. At the DNA level, the sequence is TGCGCCAGCCAACTTGGAACACCAGGCTACGAGCAGTACTTC.